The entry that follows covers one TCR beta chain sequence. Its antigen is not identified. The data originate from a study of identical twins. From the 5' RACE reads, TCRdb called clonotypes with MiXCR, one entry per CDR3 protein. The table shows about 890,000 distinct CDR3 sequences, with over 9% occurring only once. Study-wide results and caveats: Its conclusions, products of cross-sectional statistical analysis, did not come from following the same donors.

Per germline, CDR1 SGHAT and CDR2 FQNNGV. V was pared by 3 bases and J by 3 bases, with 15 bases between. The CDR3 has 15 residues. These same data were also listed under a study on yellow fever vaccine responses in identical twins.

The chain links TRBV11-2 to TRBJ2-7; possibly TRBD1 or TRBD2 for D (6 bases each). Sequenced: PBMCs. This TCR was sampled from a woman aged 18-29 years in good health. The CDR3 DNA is TGTGCCAGCAGCTTTATTGGGGGGCCCCACTACGAGCAGTACTTC. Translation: CASSFIGGPHYEQYF.